These 18 T cell receptor beta chains share one sample of origin, sequenced in a study of cytomegalovirus exposure and HLA in healthy donors. Researchers ran the PCR with 60 Vbeta and 13 Jbeta primers. Sequencing used immunoSEQ multiplex PCR; TCRdb keeps in-frame clones, though not all of them. The sample yields 120,000 or so clones, under 85% seen once. The sequencing input was PBMCs. Receptors originate from a man aged 18 to 29 in good health and CMV-seropositive.

V usage is TRBV5-1 and J usage is TRBJ1-1; 9 bases align to TRBD1. Trimming removed 5 bases from V and 5 bases from J; junction bases left unmatched: 16. Germline V gives CDR1 SGHRS, CDR2 YFSETQ. This CDR3 is built from 17 residues. CDR3 loop: CASSRTAGQGRGTEAFF. CDR3 sequence (DNA): TGCGCCAGCAGTCGTACCGCGGGACAGGGACGAGGGACTGAAGCTTTCTTT.

The genes are TRBV28 and TRBJ1-5; 8 bases fit TRBD1. V lost 6 bases and J lost 4; bases outside the gene matches: 8. Germline CDR1 is MDHEN and CDR2 is SYDVKM. The CDR3 runs 15 residues. The CDR3 is CASRSADRDNQPQHF. CDR3 DNA sequence: TGTGCCAGCAGATCAGCGGACAGGGATAATCAGCCCCAGCATTTT.

This sequence joins TRBV5-4 and TRBJ1-2; 7 nucleotides line up with TRBD1. Germline loops: CDR1 SGHNT, CDR2 YYREEE (reference sequence). The length of the CDR3 is 15 residues. V gave up 4 bases and J gave up 2 bases; unmatched junction bases: 8. CDR3 sequence (DNA): TGTGCCAGCAGCCCAAACAGACAGGGAAACTATGGCTACACCTTC. Translated, it gives CASSPNRQGNYGYTF.

J is TRBJ2-7 and V is TRBV6-5; 10 bases fit TRBD2. There are 13 residues in the CDR3. Germline V CDR1 and CDR2: MNHEY, SVGAGI. V trimming: 7 bases; J trimming: 6 bases; junction bases outside the gene matches: 6. CDR3 loop: CASTSGRAREQYF. CDR3 coding DNA: TGTGCCAGCACCAGCGGGAGGGCCCGCGAGCAGTACTTC.

The V and J genes are TRBV5-1 and TRBJ2-5; TRBD2 agrees at 8 bases. V lost 3 bases to trimming and J lost 2 bases; unmatched junction nucleotides: 9. This CDR3 is built from 16 residues. Germline lookup yields CDR1 SGHRS and CDR2 YFSETQ. CDR3 nucleotide sequence: TGCGCCAGCAGCTCCCCCCATAGCGGGATTCAAGAGACCCAGTACTTC. It yields the protein CASSSPHSGIQETQYF.

The chain recombines TRBV30 with TRBJ2-7; TRBD2 is a possible D gene (6 bases). The CDR3 runs 13 residues. CDR1 and CDR2 from the germline V gene are GTSNPN and SVGIG (reference sequence). V lost 2 bases and J 1 base, leaving 9 bases between the germline ends. The CDR3 sequence: CAWSFSGSYEQYF. The CDR3 nucleotides are TGTGCCTGGAGTTTTAGCGGATCCTACGAGCAGTACTTC.

V usage is TRBV2 and J usage is TRBJ1-5, with D perhaps TRBD1 (5 bases). Germline values: CDR1 SNHLY, CDR2 FYNNEI. The CDR3 sequence is 14 residues long. V was shortened by 5 bases and J by 2 bases, with 10 bases between the two germline ends. The CDR3 nucleotides read TGTGCCAGCAGTTCAGGGTACGGCAATCAGCCCCAGCATTTT. Its protein product is CASSSGYGNQPQHF. Complete variable domain (other parts from reference TRBV2 and TRBJ1-5): EPEVTQTPSHQVTQMGQEVILRCVPISNHLYFYWYRQILGQKVEFLVSFYNNEISEKSEIFDDQFSVERPDGSNFTLKIRSTKLEDSAMYFCASSSGYGNQPQHFGDGTRLSIL.

The rearrangement joins TRBV28 to TRBJ1-2; D is possibly TRBD1 (6 bases). The CDR3 runs 14 residues. Trimming removed 2 bases from V and 6 bases from J, with 13 bases in between. The V gene's germline CDR1 is MDHEN and CDR2 SYDVKM. The CDR3 loop reads CASSLVEGVNGYTF. CDR3 sequence (DNA): TGTGCCAGCAGTTTAGTTGAGGGGGTAAATGGCTACACCTTC.

Concerning this clone: An end of the junction differs from the germline gene, which may be a read error. This chain connects TRBV6-1 to TRBJ2-7, with D perhaps TRBD1 or TRBD2 (5 bases each). Germline V CDR1 and CDR2: MNHNS, SASEGT. The CDR3 is 15 amino acids. Here the CDR3 DNA reads TGTACCAGCAGTGGGACGGGGAAGAGCTCCTACGAGCAGTACTTC. It codes for CTSSGTGKSSYEQYF.

This clone was picked up a small number of times. V and J are TRBV27 and TRBJ2-7, with 9 bases fitting TRBD1. V lost 6 bases, J lost 1 base, and 7 bases stayed unmatched. Germline CDR1 and CDR2: MNHEY and SMNVEV (reference sequence). CDR3 length equals 15 residues. CDR3 in amino acids: CASRRTGGLSYEQYF. CDR3 bases: TGTGCCAGCAGACGAACAGGGGGCCTTTCCTACGAGCAGTACTTC.

The chain couples TRBV2 to TRBJ1-2, with D maybe TRBD1 (5 bases). V was pared by 6 bases and J by 6 bases, with 8 bases between. The CDR3 is made up of 11 amino acids. Germline CDR1 SNHLY, CDR2 FYNNEI. The CDR3 reads CASRGLDGYTF. CDR3 nucleotide sequence: TGTGCCAGCAGGGGGCTTGATGGCTACACCTTC.

The chain joins TRBV28 to TRBJ1-2, with 9 bases that match TRBD1. CDR3 size: 17 residues. Germline V gene sequence: CDR1 MDHEN, CDR2 SYDVKM. V dropped 5 bases and J dropped 0; count of bases not matched to a gene: 10. Here the CDR3 DNA reads TGTGCCAGCAGTATCGCCGGAGGGACAGGGTCTAACTATGGCTACACCTTC. It translates to CASSIAGGTGSNYGYTF.

V and J are TRBV29-1 and TRBJ2-7; 10 bases map to TRBD2. Per the germline V gene, CDR1 is SQVTM and CDR2 is ANQGSEA. The CDR3 spans 15 residues. The V gene end was trimmed by 3 bases and the J gene end by 4 bases; junction bases not matched to a gene: 9. The CDR3 loop reads CSVEAKASGSYEQYF. The DNA for the CDR3 is TGCAGCGTTGAGGCCAAGGCTAGCGGGAGTTACGAGCAGTACTTC.

This sequence joins TRBV29-1 and TRBJ2-7; a weak D match, TRBD1 (6 bases). Between the trimmed V and J ends, which lost 0 bases and 4 bases, there was a span of 13 bases. The germline gives CDR1 SQVTM, CDR2 ANQGSEA. This CDR3 region has 14 residues. The CDR3 region has the DNA TGCAGCGTTGAAGACAGGGGATCAACTTACGAGCAGTACTTC. Protein: CSVEDRGSTYEQYF.

This clone was picked up a small number of times. This sequence joins TRBV6-6 and TRBJ2-5; a weak D match, TRBD2 (6 bases). V lost 4 bases and J 5 bases, leaving 20 bases between the germline ends. Germline CDR1 and CDR2: MNHNY and SVGAGI (reference sequence). This CDR3 spans 16 amino acids. CDR3 residues: CASSSGDRGGYETQYF. The CDR3 nucleotides read TGTGCCAGCAGTTCTGGGGACCGGGGAGGCTATGAGACCCAGTACTTC.

The chain uses TRBV12-5 and TRBJ2-3, with 9 nucleotides matching TRBD2. The CDR3 is 15 residues long. Per germline, CDR1 LGHNT and CDR2 FRNRAP. The V and J ends lost 3 bases and 3 bases, in that order; junction bases with no gene match: 4. The DNA for the CDR3 is TGTGCTAGTGGTTTCCCAGCGGGAGGAACAGATACGCAGTATTTT. Its protein is CASGFPAGGTDTQYF.

The chain has TRBV27 and TRBJ2-3, with D unclear. The CDR3 runs 13 residues. CDR1 MNHEY and CDR2 SMNVEV come from the germline V gene (reference sequence). Deletions cut 3 bases from V and 5 bases from J, with 9 bases between. The CDR3 here is CASSFWSGDTQYF. The DNA of the CDR3 is TGTGCCAGCAGTTTTTGGAGTGGAGATACGCAGTATTTT.

With respect to this clone: Germline and junction disagree at one end, which may indicate a read error. The sample holds other DNA sequences that translate to the same CDR3. The V gene is TRBV9, the J gene TRBJ2-6; weak D call: TRBD1 (5 bases). Germline CDR1 is SGDLS and CDR2 is YYNGEE. CDR3 length equals 15 residues. CDR3 coding DNA: TGTGCCAGCAGCGTAGGCGGCTCTGGGGCCAACGGCCTGACTTTC. This encodes CASSVGGSGANGLTF.